This is a list of T cell receptor beta chains from one sample in a study of CXCR3-negative and CXCR3-positive naive CD8 T cells. With the 5' RACE reads reprocessed, TCRdb shows one record per CDR3 protein and no DNA. Recorded for this sample: just under 65,000 distinct CDR3 sequences. Sequencing used naive CXCR3+ CD8+ T cells from blood. These receptors were taken from a human donor in good health. Some clones in this sample may be carry-over from other donors' samples. The CDR3 runs from the conserved cysteine through the conserved F or W.

j_gene,v_gene,CDR3aa
TRBJ2-4,TRBV2,CASRLGDSSKNIQYF
TRBJ2-7,TRBV4-1,CASSQSPDGTPEQYF
TRBJ2-3,TRBV5-1,CASRSPATDTQYF
TRBJ1-1,TRBV25-1,CASREPRQPTAEAFF
TRBJ2-7,TRBV29-1,CSVEGLGSANHEQYF
TRBJ2-3,TRBV25-1,CASSGPRDVDTQYF
TRBJ1-2,TRBV5-1,CASRSLPGQDYGYTF
TRBJ2-7,TRBV4-3,CASSQGTAFSAYEQYF
TRBJ2-3,TRBV12-3/TRBV12-4,CASSFPGTGSTDTQYF
TRBJ2-7,TRBV3-1,CASSQDLLGRGGSEQYF